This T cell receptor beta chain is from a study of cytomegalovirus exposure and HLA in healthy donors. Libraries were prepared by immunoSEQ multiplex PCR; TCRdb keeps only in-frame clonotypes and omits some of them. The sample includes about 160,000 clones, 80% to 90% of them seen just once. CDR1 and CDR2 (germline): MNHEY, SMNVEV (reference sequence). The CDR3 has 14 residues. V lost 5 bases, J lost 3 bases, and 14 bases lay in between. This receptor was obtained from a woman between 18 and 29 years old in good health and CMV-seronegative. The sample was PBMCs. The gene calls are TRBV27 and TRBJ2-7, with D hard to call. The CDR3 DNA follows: TGTGCCAGCAGTCAACTCGCTACTGACTACGAGCAGTACTTC. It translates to CASSQLATDYEQYF.